Shown below are 9 T cell receptor beta chains from a single sample sequenced in a study of regulatory T cells in long-lasting Graves disease. This sample's time point: newly diagnosed GD, antithyroid drugs for less than 3 months. RNA isolated from PBMCs was used to make the TCR library. Assembly of TCR beta libraries relied on iRepertoire HTBI primers together with Arm-PCR of CDR3 regions. TCRdb passed the multiplex PCR reads through MiXCR, listing each CDR3 protein once. The sample lists about 360,000 distinct CDR3 sequences, about 17% occurring once. The same data also contributed to another study, on T cells in Graves' hyperthyroidism and ophthalmopathy.

This sample comprised peripheral blood mononuclear cells (PBMCs), obtained at new diagnosis, from a patient treated with antithyroid drugs. Source of these receptors: a young woman with Graves disease.

V and J are TRBV7-8 and TRBJ2-6; TRBD1 is a possible D gene (6 bases). CDR1 and CDR2 from the germline V gene are SGHVS and FQNEAQ. The CDR3 totals 18 residues. Trimming shortened V by 5 bases and J by 4 bases, and 21 bases separated the two germline ends. DNA for the CDR3: TGTGCCAGCAGCGAGTCGGTCGTCCCGAGGGGGGGGGCCAACGTCCTGACTTTC. Its protein is CASSESVVPRGGANVLTF.

This clonotype was seen many times. V usage is TRBV3-1 and J usage is TRBJ2-5; 9 bases map to TRBD1. The germline V gene has CDR1 LGHDT and CDR2 YNNKEL (reference sequence). The CDR3 totals 16 residues. After removal of 4 bases from V and 5 bases from J, the junction contained 11 bases not matched to a gene. The chain's CDR3 is CASSLTSGTGLETQYF. The CDR3 DNA reads as TGTGCCAGCAGCCTCACGTCCGGGACAGGGTTGGAGACCCAGTACTTC.

The DNA for the CDR3 is TGTGCCAGCAGTTCCCTCAGGGGGGATACCTACGAGCAGTACTTC. This codes for CASSSLRGDTYEQYF. The J gene is TRBJ2-7, the V gene TRBV28; a weak D match, TRBD1 (7 bases). CDR1 MDHEN and CDR2 SYDVKM come from the germline V gene. This CDR3 comprises 15 residues. V shed 4 bases and J shed 2 bases, with 15 bases lying between them.

At least ten counts were recorded for this clonotype. The chain joins TRBV14 to TRBJ2-5, with 9 nucleotides matching TRBD2. The CDR3 loop spans 16 amino acids. Germline CDR1 is SGHDN and CDR2 is FVKESK. The trim removed 1 base at V and 2 bases at J, leaving 5 bases unmatched. The CDR3 spells CASSQGWSGGQETQYF. The CDR3 DNA sequence: TGTGCCAGCAGCCAAGGATGGAGCGGGGGGCAAGAGACCCAGTACTTC.

This clonotype was counted many times. The V and J genes are TRBV20-1 and TRBJ2-7; 8 nucleotides line up with TRBD2. The CDR3 length is 13 residues. The ends lost 6 bases at V and 3 bases at J; junction bases unmatched: 7. CDR1 and CDR2 (germline): DFQATT, SNEGSKA (reference sequence). DNA of the CDR3: TGCAGTGCCCACATTACTAGCGGCTACGAGCAGTACTTC. Its protein product is CSAHITSGYEQYF.

This clonotype was counted at least ten times. The chain employs TRBV13 and TRBJ1-4; D might be TRBD1 (6 bases). Trimming pared 2 bases from V and 8 bases from J, leaving 9 bases between. The CDR3 consists of 13 residues. The germline V gene encodes CDR1 PRHDT and CDR2 FYEKMQ (reference sequence). The CDR3 DNA reads as TGTGCCAGCAGCTTAAGGGGGAACGAAAAACTGTTTTTT. Amino acid sequence: CASSLRGNEKLFF. Together with reference TRBV13 and TRBJ1-4, the CDR3 gives the full variable domain: AAGVIQSPRHLIKEKRETATLKCYPIPRHDTVYWYQQGPGQDPQFLISFYEKMQSDKGSIPDRFSAQQFSDYHSELNMSSLELGDSALYFCASSLRGNEKLFFGSGTQLSVL.

Only a few counts were recorded for this clonotype. At one end, the junction sequence differs from germline, possibly due to a read error. This chain uses TRBV4-1 with TRBJ1-4; 7 bases are a match to TRBD1. Germline loops: CDR1 MGHRA, CDR2 YSYEKL. The CDR3 has 15 amino acids. The CDR3 spells CASGITGDLNEELFF. The CDR3 DNA reads as TGCGCCAGCGGGATAACAGGGGATCTTAATGAAGAACTGTTTTTT.

The rearrangement joins TRBV19 to TRBJ1-2; D call uncertain. The CDR3 is 17 amino acids. Trimming left V 5 bases short and J 1 base short, with 20 bases between. Per the germline V gene, CDR1 is LNHDA and CDR2 is SQIVND (reference sequence). CDR3 DNA: TGTGCCAGTAGTGTTCCTACCACACGACTTCTTAACTATGGCTACACCTTC. Its protein product is CASSVPTTRLLNYGYTF.

This clonotype was counted ten times or more. The V and J genes are TRBV28 and TRBJ2-7; TRBD2 agrees at 7 bases. This CDR3 is built from 15 residues. Germline loops: CDR1 MDHEN, CDR2 SYDVKM. V dropped 0 bases and J dropped 6; count of bases not matched to a gene: 8. The CDR3 nucleotides are TGTGCCAGCAGTTTATGGGGGGAGGGCGGGGTCGAGCAGTACTTC. Translating gives CASSLWGEGGVEQYF.